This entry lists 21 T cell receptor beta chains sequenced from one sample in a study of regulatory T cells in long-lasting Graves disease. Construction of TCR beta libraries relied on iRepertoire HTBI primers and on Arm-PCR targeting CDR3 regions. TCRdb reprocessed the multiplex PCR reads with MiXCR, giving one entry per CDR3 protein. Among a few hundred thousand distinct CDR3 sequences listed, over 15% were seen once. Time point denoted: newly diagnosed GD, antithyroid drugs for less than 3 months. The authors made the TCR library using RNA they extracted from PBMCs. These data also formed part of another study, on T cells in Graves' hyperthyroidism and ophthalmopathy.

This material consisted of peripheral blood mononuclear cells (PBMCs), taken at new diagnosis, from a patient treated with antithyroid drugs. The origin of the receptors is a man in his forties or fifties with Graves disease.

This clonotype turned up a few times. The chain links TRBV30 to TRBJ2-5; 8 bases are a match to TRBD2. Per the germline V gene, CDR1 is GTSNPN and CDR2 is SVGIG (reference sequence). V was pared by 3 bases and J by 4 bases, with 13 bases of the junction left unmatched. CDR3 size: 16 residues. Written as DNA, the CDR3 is TGTGCCTGGAGACAACTCACGGGTGCGGGGGGAGAGACCCAGTACTTC. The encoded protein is CAWRQLTGAGGETQYF.

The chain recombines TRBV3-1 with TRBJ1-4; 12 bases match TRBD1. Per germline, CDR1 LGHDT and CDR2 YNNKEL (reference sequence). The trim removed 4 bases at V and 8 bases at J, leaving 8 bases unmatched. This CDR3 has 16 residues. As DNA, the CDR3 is TGTGCCAGCAGCCGAACCCTCGGGACAGGGGGCGAAAAACTGTTTTTT. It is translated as CASSRTLGTGGEKLFF.

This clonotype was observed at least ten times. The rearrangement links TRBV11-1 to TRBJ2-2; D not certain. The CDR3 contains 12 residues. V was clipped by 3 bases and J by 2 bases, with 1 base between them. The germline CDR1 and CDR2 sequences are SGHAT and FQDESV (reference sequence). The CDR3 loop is CASSFNTGELFF. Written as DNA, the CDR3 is TGTGCCAGCAGCTTCAACACCGGGGAGCTGTTTTTT.

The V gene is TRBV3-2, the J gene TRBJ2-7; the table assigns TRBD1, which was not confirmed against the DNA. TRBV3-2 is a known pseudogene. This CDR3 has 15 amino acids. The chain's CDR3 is CASSQDRTGSGEQYF. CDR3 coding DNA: TGTGCCAGCAGCCAAGATAGGACAGGGTCAGGAGAGCAGTACTTC.

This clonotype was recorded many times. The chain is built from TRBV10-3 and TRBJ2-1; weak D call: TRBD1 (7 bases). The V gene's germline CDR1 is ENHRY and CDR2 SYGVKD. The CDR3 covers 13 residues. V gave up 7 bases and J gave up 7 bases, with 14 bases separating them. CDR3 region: CAITGGRGNEQFF. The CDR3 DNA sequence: TGTGCCATCACCGGGGGCAGGGGGAATGAGCAGTTCTTC.

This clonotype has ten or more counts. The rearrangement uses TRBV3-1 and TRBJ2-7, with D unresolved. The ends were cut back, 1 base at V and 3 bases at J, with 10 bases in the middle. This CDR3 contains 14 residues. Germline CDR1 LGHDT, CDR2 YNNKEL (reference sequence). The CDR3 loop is CASSQGQRSYEQYF. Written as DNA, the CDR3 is TGTGCCAGCAGCCAAGGGCAGAGGAGCTACGAGCAGTACTTC.

The chain's CDR3 is CASSLPGREQYF. CDR3 nucleotides: TGTGCCAGCAGCTTGCCAGGGAGGGAGCAGTACTTC. The chain employs TRBV5-4 and TRBJ2-7, with D possibly being TRBD2 (6 bases). The germline V gene has CDR1 SGHNT and CDR2 YYREEE (reference sequence). CDR3 length: 12 residues. V gave up 1 base and J gave up 7 bases, with 9 bases separating them.

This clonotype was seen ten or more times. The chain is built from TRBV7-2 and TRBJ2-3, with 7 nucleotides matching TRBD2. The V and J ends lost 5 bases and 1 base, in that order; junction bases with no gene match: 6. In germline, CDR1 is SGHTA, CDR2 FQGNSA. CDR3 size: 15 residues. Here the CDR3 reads CASSPDAGGTDTQYF. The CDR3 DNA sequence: TGTGCCAGCAGCCCCGACGCGGGGGGCACAGATACGCAGTATTTT. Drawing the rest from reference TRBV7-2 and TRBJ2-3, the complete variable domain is GAGVSQSPSNKVTEKGKDVELRCDPISGHTALYWYRQSLGQGLEFLIYFQGNSAPDKSGLPSDRFSAERTGGSVSTLTIQRTQQEDSAVYLCASSPDAGGTDTQYFGPGTRLTVL.

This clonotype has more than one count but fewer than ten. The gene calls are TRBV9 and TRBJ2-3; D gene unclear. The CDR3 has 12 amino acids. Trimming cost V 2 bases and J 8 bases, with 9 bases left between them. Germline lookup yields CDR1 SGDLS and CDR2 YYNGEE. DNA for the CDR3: TGTGCCAGCAGCGTCGGTGGCCTTACGCAGTATTTT. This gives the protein CASSVGGLTQYF.

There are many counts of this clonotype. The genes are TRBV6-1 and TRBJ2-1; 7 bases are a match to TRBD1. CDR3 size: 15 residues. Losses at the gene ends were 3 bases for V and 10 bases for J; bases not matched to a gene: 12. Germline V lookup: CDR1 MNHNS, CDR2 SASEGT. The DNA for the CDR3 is TGTGCCAGCAGTGATGTTAGGACAGGTCGAAGGGAGCAGTTCTTC. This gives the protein CASSDVRTGRREQFF.

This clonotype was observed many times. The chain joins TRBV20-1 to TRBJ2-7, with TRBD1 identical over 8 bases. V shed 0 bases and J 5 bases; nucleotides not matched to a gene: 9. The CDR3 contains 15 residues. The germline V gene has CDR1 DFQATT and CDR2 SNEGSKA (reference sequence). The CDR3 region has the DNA TGCAGTGCTAGAGATGTTGGGACAGGTTTGGACGAGCAGTACTTC. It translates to CSARDVGTGLDEQYF.

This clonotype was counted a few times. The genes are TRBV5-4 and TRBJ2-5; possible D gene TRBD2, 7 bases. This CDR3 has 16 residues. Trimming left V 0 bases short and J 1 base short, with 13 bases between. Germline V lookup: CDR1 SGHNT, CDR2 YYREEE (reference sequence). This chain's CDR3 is CASSLEARGLQETQYF. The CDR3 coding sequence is TGTGCCAGCAGCTTGGAGGCGCGGGGGCTCCAAGAGACCCAGTACTTC.

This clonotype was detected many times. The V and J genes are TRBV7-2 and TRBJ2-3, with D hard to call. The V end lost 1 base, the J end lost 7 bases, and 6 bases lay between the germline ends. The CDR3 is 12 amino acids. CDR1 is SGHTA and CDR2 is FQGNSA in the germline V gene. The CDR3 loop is CASSLGVYTQYF. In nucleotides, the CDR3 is TGTGCCAGCAGCTTAGGGGTTTATACGCAGTATTTT.

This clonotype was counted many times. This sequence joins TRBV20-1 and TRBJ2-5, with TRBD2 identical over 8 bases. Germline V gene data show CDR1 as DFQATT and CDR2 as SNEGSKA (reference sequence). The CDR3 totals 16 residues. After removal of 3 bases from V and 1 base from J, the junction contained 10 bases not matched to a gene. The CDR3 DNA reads TGCAGTGCTAGCGGCGAGCGGGGGAATCTCCAAGAGACCCAGTACTTC. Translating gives CSASGERGNLQETQYF.

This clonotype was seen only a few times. The CDR3 nucleotides are TGTGCCAGCAGCCAAGCGGAATACGTTACGCAGTATTTT. This translates into CASSQAEYVTQYF. The chain carries TRBV4-2 and TRBJ2-3; D remains ambiguous. V lost 1 base and J 8 bases, leaving 10 bases between the germline ends. CDR3 length: 13 amino acids. From germline, CDR1 is LGHNA and CDR2 YNFKEQ.

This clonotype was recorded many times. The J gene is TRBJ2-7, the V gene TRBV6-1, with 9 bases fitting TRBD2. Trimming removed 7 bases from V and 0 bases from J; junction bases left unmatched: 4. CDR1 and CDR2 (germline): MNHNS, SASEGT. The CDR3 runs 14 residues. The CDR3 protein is CASKPGLASYEQYF. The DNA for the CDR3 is TGTGCCAGCAAACCGGGACTAGCCTCCTACGAGCAGTACTTC.

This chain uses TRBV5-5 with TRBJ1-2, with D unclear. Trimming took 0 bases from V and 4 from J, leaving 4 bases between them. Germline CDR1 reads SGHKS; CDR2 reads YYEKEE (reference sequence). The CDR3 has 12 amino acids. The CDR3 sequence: CASSLVTYGYTF. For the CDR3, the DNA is TGTGCCAGCAGCTTGGTCACCTATGGCTACACCTTC.

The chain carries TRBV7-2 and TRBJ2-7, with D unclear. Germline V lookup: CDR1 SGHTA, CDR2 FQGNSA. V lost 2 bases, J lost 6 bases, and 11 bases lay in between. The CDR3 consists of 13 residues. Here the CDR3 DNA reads TGTGCCAGCAGCTTAAAGGCAGCCTCCGAGCAGTACTTC. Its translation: CASSLKAASEQYF.

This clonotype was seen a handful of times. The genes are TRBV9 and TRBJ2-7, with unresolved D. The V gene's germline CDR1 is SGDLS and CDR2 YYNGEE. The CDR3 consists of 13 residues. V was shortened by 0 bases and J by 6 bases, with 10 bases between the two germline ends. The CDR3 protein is CASSVGVLGEQYF. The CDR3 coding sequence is TGTGCCAGCAGCGTAGGTGTATTGGGCGAGCAGTACTTC.

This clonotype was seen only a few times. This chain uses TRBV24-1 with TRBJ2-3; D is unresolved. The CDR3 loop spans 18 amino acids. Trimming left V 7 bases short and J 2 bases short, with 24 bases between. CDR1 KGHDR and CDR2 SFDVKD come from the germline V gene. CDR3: CATRNPETIAAYTDTQYF. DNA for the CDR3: TGTGCCACCAGGAACCCCGAGACAATTGCAGCCTACACAGATACGCAGTATTTT.

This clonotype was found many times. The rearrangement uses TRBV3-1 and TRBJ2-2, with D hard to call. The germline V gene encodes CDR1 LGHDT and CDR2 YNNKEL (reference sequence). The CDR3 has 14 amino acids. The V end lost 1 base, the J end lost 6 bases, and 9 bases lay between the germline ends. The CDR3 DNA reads TGTGCCAGCAGCCAAGTAATGGTTGCCGGGGAGCTGTTTTTT. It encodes CASSQVMVAGELFF.